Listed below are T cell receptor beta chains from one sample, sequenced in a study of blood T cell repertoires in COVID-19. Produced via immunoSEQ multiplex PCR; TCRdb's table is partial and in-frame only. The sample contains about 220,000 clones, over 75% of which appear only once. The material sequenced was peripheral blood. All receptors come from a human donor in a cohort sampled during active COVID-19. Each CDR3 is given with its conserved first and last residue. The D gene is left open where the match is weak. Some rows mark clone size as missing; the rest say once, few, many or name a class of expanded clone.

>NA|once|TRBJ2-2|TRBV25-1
CASSEWAEGDTGELFF
TGTGCCAGCAGTGAATGGGCTGAGGGGGACACCGGGGAGCTGTTTTTT
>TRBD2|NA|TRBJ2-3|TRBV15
CATTPSGGNTDTQYF
TGTGCCACCACCCCAAGCGGGGGGAACACAGATACGCAGTATTTT
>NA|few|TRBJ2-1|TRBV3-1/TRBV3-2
CASSHGSEAYNEQFF
TGTGCCAGCAGCCACGGAAGCGAGGCATACAATGAGCAGTTCTTC
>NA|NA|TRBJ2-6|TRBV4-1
CASSQGTGSGANVLTF
TGCGCCAGCAGCCAAGGAACAGGTTCGGGGGCCAACGTCCTGACTTTC
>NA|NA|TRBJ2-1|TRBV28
CASSLTWEAGNEQFF
TGTGCCAGCAGTTTAACCTGGGAGGCCGGCAATGAGCAGTTCTTC
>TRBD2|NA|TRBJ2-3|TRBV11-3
CASSLDGSSGSTDTQYF
TGTGCCAGCAGCTTAGATGGATCTAGCGGTAGCACAGATACGCAGTATTTT
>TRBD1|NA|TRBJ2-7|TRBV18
CASSPDRGLGEQYF
TGTGCCAGCTCGCCGGACAGGGGCCTGGGTGAGCAGTACTTC
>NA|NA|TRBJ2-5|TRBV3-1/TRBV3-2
CASSQLGQQETQYF
TGTGCCAGCAGCCAACTTGGACAGCAAGAGACCCAGTACTTC
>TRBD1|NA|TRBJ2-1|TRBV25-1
CASSRDRNNEQFF
TGTGCCAGCAGCCGGGACAGGAACAATGAGCAGTTCTTC
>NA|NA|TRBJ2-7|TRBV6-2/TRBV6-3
CASSYPRVRRSYEQYF
TGTGCCAGCAGTTACCCACGGGTAAGGAGGTCCTACGAGCAGTACTTC
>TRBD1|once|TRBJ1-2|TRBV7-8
CASSRTGVNYGYTF
TGTGCCAGCAGCCGTACAGGGGTAAACTATGGCTACACCTTC
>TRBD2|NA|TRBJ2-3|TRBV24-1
CATSDRSGLAGVTDTQYF
TGTGCCACCAGTGATCGCTCGGGACTAGCGGGAGTCACAGATACGCAGTATTTT
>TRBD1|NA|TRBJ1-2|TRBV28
CASSRGRTGGNYGYTF
TGTGCCAGCAGTAGGGGGAGGACAGGGGGTAACTATGGCTACACCTTC
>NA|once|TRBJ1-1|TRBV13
CASSPRVEAFF
TGTGCCAGCAGCCCACGGGTTGAAGCTTTCTTT
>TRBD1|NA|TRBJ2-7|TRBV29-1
CSVRRDRGTHEQYF
TGCAGCGTTCGCCGGGACAGGGGGACCCACGAGCAGTACTTC
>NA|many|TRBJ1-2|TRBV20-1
CSASPGAYGYTF
TGCAGTGCTAGTCCAGGGGCATATGGCTACACCTTC
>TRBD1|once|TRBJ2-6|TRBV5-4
CASSDRGAGANVLTF
TGTGCCAGCAGCGACAGGGGTGCTGGGGCCAACGTCCTGACTTTC
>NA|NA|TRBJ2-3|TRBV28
CASTGENTQYF
TGTGCCAGCACGGGAGAGAATACGCAGTATTTT
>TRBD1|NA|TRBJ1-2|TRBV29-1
CSVSTGQGANYGYTF
TGCAGCGTCTCAACGGGACAGGGGGCTAACTATGGCTACACCTTC
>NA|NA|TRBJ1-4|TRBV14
CASSQDLQPDRLFF
TGTGCCAGCAGCCAAGATCTACAGCCAGACAGGCTGTTTTTT
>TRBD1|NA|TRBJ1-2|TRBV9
CASSAQLTGDYGYTF
TGTGCCAGCAGCGCCCAACTAACAGGGGACTATGGCTACACCTTC
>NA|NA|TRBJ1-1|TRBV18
CASSPLELRGAMNTEAFF
TGTGCCAGCTCACCACTTGAATTACGGGGAGCCATGAACACTGAAGCTTTCTTT
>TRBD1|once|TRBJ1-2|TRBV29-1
CSVERGQYGYTF
TGCAGCGTTGAAAGGGGGCAGTATGGCTACACCTTC
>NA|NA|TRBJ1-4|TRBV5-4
CASSQGEKLFF
TGTGCCAGCAGCCAGGGTGAAAAACTGTTTTTT
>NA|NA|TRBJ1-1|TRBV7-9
CASSPQGATEAFF
TGTGCCAGCAGCCCCCAAGGGGCCACTGAAGCTTTCTTT
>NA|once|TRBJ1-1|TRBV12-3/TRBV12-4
CASRLTTEAFF
TGTGCCAGCAGACTCACCACTGAAGCTTTCTTT
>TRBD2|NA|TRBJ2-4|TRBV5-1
CASSFGTSGRAGYIQYF
TGCGCCAGCAGCTTCGGGACTAGCGGGAGGGCCGGGTACATTCAGTACTTC
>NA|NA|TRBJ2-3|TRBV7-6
CASSFGGRDTQYF
TGTGCCAGCAGCTTCGGGGGGCGAGATACGCAGTATTTT
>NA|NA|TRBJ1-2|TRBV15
CATSRDLLETDNGYTF
TGTGCCACCAGCAGAGATCTATTGGAGACAGATAATGGCTACACCTTC
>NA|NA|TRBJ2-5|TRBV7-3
CASSFGEEETQYF
TGTGCCAGCAGCTTCGGTGAGGAAGAGACCCAGTACTTC
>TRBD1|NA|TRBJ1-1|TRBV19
CASSPPGQGWDLMNTEAFF
TGTGCCAGTAGTCCGCCCGGACAGGGGTGGGATTTAATGAACACTGAAGCTTTCTTT
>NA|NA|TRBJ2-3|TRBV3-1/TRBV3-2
CASSQGLGPTDTQYF
TGTGCCAGCAGTCAGGGACTCGGGCCGACAGATACGCAGTATTTT
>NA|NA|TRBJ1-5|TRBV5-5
CASSLMPDYSNQPQHF
TGTGCCAGCAGCTTGATGCCAGACTATAGCAATCAGCCCCAGCATTTT
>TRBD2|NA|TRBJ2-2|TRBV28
CASSLLAGGNGELFF
TGTGCCAGCAGTTTATTGGCGGGAGGTAACGGGGAGCTGTTTTTT
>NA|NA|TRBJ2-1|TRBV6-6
CASSYAGAPEQFF
TGTGCCAGCAGTTACGCAGGGGCCCCCGAGCAGTTCTTC
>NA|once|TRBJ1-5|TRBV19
CASSIDHYRDQPQHF
TGTGCCAGTAGTATAGACCATTACAGGGATCAGCCCCAGCATTTT